These 14 T cell receptor delta chains originate from one sample sequenced in a study of gamma-delta chains in newborns, infants, children. TCRdb reanalysed the reads with CATT. The repertoire holds 6,100 or so delta-chain clones, with roughly 14% as singletons. Sequenced material: blood, taken at baseline. These receptors were collected from a child who was a newborn, infant or young child, either healthy, febrile or measles-vaccinated (not recorded which).

J is TRDJ1 and V is TRDV3; D perhaps matches TRDD3 (8 bases). CDR3 length equals 25 residues. Trimming stripped 2 bases from V and 0 bases from J, with 46 bases between. Germline values: CDR1 TVYSNPD, CDR2 GDNSRS (reference sequence). This chain's CDR3 is CAFRAGLPHPFSALGANTYTDKLIF. CDR3 coding DNA: TGTGCCTTTCGTGCCGGCCTTCCTCACCCATTTTCCGCACTGGGGGCAAATACCTACACCGATAAACTCATCTTT.

This clone ranks as medium-sized. The rearrangement joins TRDV3 to TRDJ1; D not resolved. CDR1 and CDR2 (germline): TVYSNPD, GDNSRS (reference sequence). The V end was cut by 2 bases, the J end by 0 bases, with 19 bases between. The CDR3 runs 16 residues. DNA of the CDR3: TGTGCCTTTTTTCCACCCGGGGCCGTAAACACCGATAAACTCATCTTT. Protein sequence: CAFFPPGAVNTDKLIF.

In its sample, this clone ranks as medium-sized (0.01 to 0.1%). The rearrangement joins TRDV2 to TRDJ3; 13 bases map to TRDD3. Germline V CDR1 and CDR2: GEAIGNYY, EKD. The CDR3 is 22 residues long. After removal of 3 bases from V and 0 bases from J, the junction contained 13 bases not matched to a gene. The CDR3 DNA reads TGTGCCTGTGACCCCGTACTGGGGGATACGGATCCCAGCTCCTGGGACACCCGACAGATGTTTTTC. Residues: CACDPVLGDTDPSSWDTRQMFF.

This clone has only a few counts. The chain joins TRDV2 to TRDJ1, with 9 bases lining up with TRDD3. V shed 4 bases and J 1 base; nucleotides not matched to a gene: 24. Per the germline V gene, CDR1 is GEAIGNYY and CDR2 is EKD. This CDR3 has 21 residues. In DNA, the CDR3 is TGTGCCTGTGATTCCGTACTATTAAAAACTTGGGGGATAGATGGCACCGATAAACTCATCTTT. Its translation: CACDSVLLKTWGIDGTDKLIF.

The gene calls are TRDV1 and TRDJ1; 13 nucleotides agree with TRDD3. The germline CDR1 and CDR2 sequences are TSWWSYY and QGS. The V gene end was trimmed by 0 bases and the J gene end by 0 bases; junction bases not matched to a gene: 37. This CDR3 comprises 29 residues. CDR3 loop: CALGELNVPSYSPYWGIRVSPEYTDKLIF. Written as DNA, the CDR3 is TGTGCTCTTGGGGAACTGAACGTTCCTTCCTACTCTCCGTACTGGGGGATACGCGTATCCCCAGAGTACACCGATAAACTCATCTTT.

This clone was seen more than once but under ten times. CDR3 nucleotide sequence: TGTGCTCTTGGGGTTCCACTACGGACCTTTTCTGGGGGATACGTAGGAACTTATAAACTCATCTTT. Translating it yields CALGVPLRTFSGGYVGTYKLIF. V gene TRDV1 combines with J gene TRDJ1, with TRDD3 identical over 12 bases. The CDR3 is 22 amino acids. With V trimmed by 4 bases and J by 6 bases, 27 bases remained unmatched. The germline V gene has CDR1 TSWWSYY and CDR2 QGS.

As for this clone: A much larger clone is a single base away; this may be a read error. The chain has TRDV2 and TRDJ1; 9 nucleotides line up with TRDD3. The CDR3 is made up of 16 amino acids. Germline CDR1 GEAIGNYY, CDR2 EKD. V was clipped by 4 bases and J by 11 bases; unmatched bases: 19. CDR3 nucleotide sequence: TGTGCCTGTGATCGCCTGGGGGATTCGTGGGCCTCAACGCTCATCTTT. This gives the protein CACDRLGDSWASTLIF.

Turning to this clone: With a much larger clone just one base away, this may be a read error. Here the CDR3 reads CALGELGYPILLGDPRYTDKLIF. In DNA form, the CDR3 reads TGTGCTCTTGGGGAACTAGGGTACCCTATCTTACTGGGGGACCCGAGGTACACCGATAAACTCATCTTT. J is TRDJ1 and V is TRDV1, with TRDD3 identical over 9 bases. This CDR3 region has 23 residues. The V segment lost 0 bases and the J segment 0 bases; nucleotides outside the gene matches: 23. Germline CDR1 TSWWSYY, CDR2 QGS.

This clone qualifies as medium-sized. The chain employs TRDV2 and TRDJ1; 9 nucleotides align to TRDD3. This CDR3 is 21 amino acids long. The germline CDR1 and CDR2 sequences are GEAIGNYY and EKD. Germline trimming cut 1 base from V and 1 base from J; bases unmatched to any gene: 21. The CDR3 is CACDTLSTGDTGVSGTDKLIF. The CDR3 DNA sequence: TGTGCCTGTGACACTTTAAGTACTGGGGATACGGGGGTAAGCGGCACCGATAAACTCATCTTT.

The V call is TRDV1, the J call TRDJ1, with 10 bases identical to TRDD3. There are 25 residues in the CDR3. Germline V gene data show CDR1 as TSWWSYY and CDR2 as QGS. After removal of 0 bases from V and 0 bases from J, the junction contained 28 bases not matched to a gene. CDR3 region: CALGELAWSPLLGGGIRGNTDKLIF. CDR3 sequence (DNA): TGTGCTCTTGGGGAACTAGCATGGTCGCCTCTATTAGGAGGGGGGATACGCGGGAACACCGATAAACTCATCTTT.

Note on this clone: A read error is possible here, since a much larger clone lies one base away. The sample carries other DNA sequences with the same CDR3. The chain recombines TRDV1 with TRDJ1; 10 bases map to TRDD3. Germline V gene sequence: CDR1 TSWWSYY, CDR2 QGS. J gave up 0 bases and V 3 bases, and 25 bases lay outside the gene matches. The CDR3 has 23 amino acids. CDR3 loop: CALGDLGGSYAWGIEGYTDKLIF. CDR3 sequence (DNA): TGTGCTCTTGGGGACCTCGGAGGTTCCTACGCCTGGGGGATAGAGGGGTACACCGATAAACTCATCTTT.

This chain joins TRDV2 and TRDJ1; 8 bases are a match to TRDD3. The V and J ends lost 3 bases and 0 bases, in that order; junction bases with no gene match: 14. This CDR3 is 18 amino acids long. In germline, CDR1 is GEAIGNYY, CDR2 EKD. CDR3 protein: CACDSLLLGAVYTDKLIF. The CDR3 DNA reads as TGTGCCTGTGACTCTCTGTTACTGGGGGCCGTGTACACCGATAAACTCATCTTT.

This clone has more than one count but fewer than ten. The chain joins TRDV2 to TRDJ3; 8 nucleotides match TRDD3. The CDR3 runs 18 residues. CDR1 is GEAIGNYY and CDR2 is EKD in the germline V gene. V lost 0 bases to trimming and J lost 2 bases; unmatched junction nucleotides: 5. The CDR3 region has the DNA TGTGCCTGTGACACCGCTGGGGGAGAACCCTGGGACACCCGACAGATGTTTTTC. Its protein product is CACDTAGGEPWDTRQMFF.

By sample fraction, this clone is medium-sized (0.01 to 0.1%). The V and J genes are TRDV3 and TRDJ1; D possibly uses TRDD2 or TRDD3 (5 bases each). This CDR3 spans 20 amino acids. Germline V gene lookup returns CDR1 TVYSNPD and CDR2 GDNSRS (reference sequence). The V end lost 3 bases, the J end lost 0 bases, and 32 bases lay between the germline ends. CDR3 sequence: CALNFPTRLGFKFHTDKLIF. The CDR3 nucleotides read TGTGCCTTAAACTTCCCTACCAGGCTGGGCTTCAAGTTCCACACCGATAAACTCATCTTT.